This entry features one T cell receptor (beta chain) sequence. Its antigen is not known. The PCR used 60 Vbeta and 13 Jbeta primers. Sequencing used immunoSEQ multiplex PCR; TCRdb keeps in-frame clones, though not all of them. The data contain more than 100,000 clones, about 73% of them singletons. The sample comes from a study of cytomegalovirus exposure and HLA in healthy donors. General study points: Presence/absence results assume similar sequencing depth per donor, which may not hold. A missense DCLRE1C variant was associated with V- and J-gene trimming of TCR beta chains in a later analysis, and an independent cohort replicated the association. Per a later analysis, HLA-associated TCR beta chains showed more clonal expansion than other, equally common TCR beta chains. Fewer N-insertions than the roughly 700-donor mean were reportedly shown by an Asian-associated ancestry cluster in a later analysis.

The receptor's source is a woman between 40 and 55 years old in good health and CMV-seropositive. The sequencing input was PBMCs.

The chain's CDR3 is CASSLETGVGTEAFF. DNA for the CDR3: TGCGCCAGCAGCTTGGAGACGGGGGTTGGCACTGAAGCTTTCTTT. This rearrangement joins TRBV5-1 to TRBJ1-1, with a tentative D call TRBD1 (5 bases). V shed 0 bases and J shed 4 bases, with 13 bases lying between them. The CDR3 is 15 residues long. Per germline, CDR1 SGHRS and CDR2 YFSETQ.